The 10 T cell receptor beta chains below come from one sample, sequenced in a study of regulatory T cells in long-lasting Graves disease. To make TCR beta libraries, researchers used iRepertoire HTBI primers and Arm-PCR of CDR3 regions. TCRdb redid the calling of the multiplex PCR reads with MiXCR, one entry per CDR3 protein. The sample includes around 420,000 distinct CDR3 sequences, approximately 15% seen only once; the top ten take about 7.6%. Time point in this sample: newly diagnosed GD, antithyroid drugs for less than 3 months. Generation of the TCR library employed RNA extracted from PBMCs. These sequences were also reported in another study, on T cells in Graves' hyperthyroidism and ophthalmopathy.

Sequenced material: peripheral blood mononuclear cells (PBMCs), taken at new diagnosis, from a patient treated with antithyroid drugs. Source of these receptors: a woman aged 40 to 50 with Graves disease.

J is TRBJ2-3 and V is TRBV18; 7 positions match TRBD1. The CDR3 runs 14 residues. CDR1 KGHSH and CDR2 LQKENI come from the germline V gene. V lost 8 bases and J lost 0; bases outside the gene matches: 5. The CDR3 protein is CASVGQFSTDTQYF. As DNA, the CDR3 is TGTGCCAGCGTGGGACAGTTTAGCACAGATACGCAGTATTTT.

The chain is built from TRBV27 and TRBJ1-5; TRBD1 agrees at 9 bases. After removal of 6 bases from V and 2 bases from J, the junction contained 8 bases not matched to a gene. Germline V gives CDR1 MNHEY, CDR2 SMNVEV (reference sequence). The length of the CDR3 is 16 residues. The CDR3 coding sequence is TGTGCCAGCAGCCCATATGGGACAGGGCGCAATCAGCCCCAGCATTTT. Translated: CASSPYGTGRNQPQHF.

The table lists this clonotype with many counts. The chain links TRBV28 to TRBJ1-2; 7 bases align to TRBD1. V was pared by 5 bases and J by 4 bases, with 10 bases of the junction left unmatched. Per germline, CDR1 MDHEN and CDR2 SYDVKM. The CDR3 is 15 residues long. CDR3 region: CASSPPAQGFYGYTF. In DNA, the CDR3 is TGTGCCAGCAGTCCGCCTGCACAGGGGTTCTATGGCTACACCTTC.

This clonotype has a count of ten or more. This sequence joins TRBV12-3 or TRBV12-4 and TRBJ1-1; D gene unclear. The CDR3 loop spans 14 amino acids. V shed 7 bases and J shed 2 bases, with 14 bases lying between them. The CDR3 DNA follows: TGTGCCAGCATCCCTCTGGGAACCAACACTGAAGCTTTCTTT. It specifies CASIPLGTNTEAFF.

This clonotype was recorded at least ten times. The chain employs TRBV2 and TRBJ2-1; TRBD2 might be the D (6 bases). The CDR3 runs to 12 residues. The germline V gene encodes CDR1 SNHLY and CDR2 FYNNEI. V was pared by 4 bases and J by 8 bases, with 9 bases between. CDR3 sequence: CASSGSGDEQFF. The CDR3 bases are TGTGCCAGCAGTGGGTCGGGGGATGAGCAGTTCTTC.

About this clonotype itself: A far larger clone lies a single base away; this is likely a read error. The chain carries TRBV2 and TRBJ2-6; the D gene is possibly TRBD1 (6 bases). The CDR3 covers 17 residues. Germline V gene sequence: CDR1 SNHLY, CDR2 FYNNEI. Trimming removed 6 bases at V and 0 bases at J, with 15 bases between. Here the CDR3 DNA reads TGTGCCAGCAGCCCCCGGACAGAAAGCTCTGGGGCCAACGTCCTGACTTTC. It is translated as CASSPRTESSGANVLTF.

This clonotype has only a few counts. V gene TRBV28 combines with J gene TRBJ2-2, with 10 nucleotides matching TRBD1. CDR1 is MDHEN and CDR2 is SYDVKM in the germline V gene. The CDR3 is 17 residues long. J gave up 9 bases and V 3 bases, and 13 bases lay outside the gene matches. CDR3 DNA: TGTGCCAGCAGTTTTGATAGTGGGACAGGGGTTGTGAGGGAGCTGTTTTTT. It encodes CASSFDSGTGVVRELFF.

In nucleotides, the CDR3 is TGCGCCAGCGGAAGGGCTAGCGGCACCTACAATGAGCAGTTCTTC. Its protein is CASGRASGTYNEQFF. This sequence joins TRBV10-2 and TRBJ2-1, with 7 bases aligning to TRBD2. The CDR3 length is 15 residues. The V gene's germline CDR1 is WSHSY and CDR2 SAAADI. V dropped 8 bases and J dropped 2; count of bases not matched to a gene: 9.

The V and J genes are TRBV9 and TRBJ2-1, with TRBD2 matching 9 bases. The ends lost 0 bases at V and 9 bases at J; junction bases unmatched: 10. Germline V CDR1 and CDR2: SGDLS, YYNGEE. The CDR3 length is 16 residues. For the CDR3, the DNA is TGTGCCAGCAGCGTAGATTCAGCGGGAGGTCGGGGTGAGCAGTTCTTC. As protein: CASSVDSAGGRGEQFF.

This clonotype occurred many times. CDR3 nucleotides: TGCGCCAGCAGCTTTGAGGTGCTTGGGGAGCTGTTTTTT. Translating it yields CASSFEVLGELFF. The chain employs TRBV5-1 and TRBJ2-2; no definite D call. Looked up from germline, CDR1 is SGHRS and CDR2 is YFSETQ. Trimming removed 2 bases from V and 8 bases from J, with 10 bases in between. The CDR3 loop spans 13 amino acids.